These 26 T cell receptor beta chains share one sample of origin, sequenced in a study of beta chain features in type 1 diabetes. Sequencing targeted expressed TCRB transcripts, as all isolated RNA had been reverse transcribed. Sequencing used immunoSEQ multiplex PCR; TCRdb keeps in-frame clones, though not all of them. The table has nearly 250,000 clones, around 65% seen once. What was sequenced was naive CD4+ T cells from blood. The receptors here all came from a man younger than 45 in good health.

A few counts support this clone. The same CDR3 also results from other DNA sequences found in this sample. V and J are TRBV14 and TRBJ2-5; D uncertain. The CDR3 extends over 12 amino acids. The germline CDR1 and CDR2 sequences are SGHDN and FVKESK. V was cut by 4 bases and J by 5 bases, with 8 bases left in between. The CDR3 region is CASSRPGETQYF. In nucleotides, the CDR3 is TGTGCCAGCAGCCGACCCGGTGAGACCCAGTACTTC.

The chain recombines TRBV29-1 with TRBJ1-2; tentatively, D is TRBD1 (6 bases). The CDR3 runs 10 residues. From germline, CDR1 is SQVTM and CDR2 ANQGSEA. V was shortened by 6 bases and J by 6 bases, with 8 bases between the two germline ends. CDR3 loop: CSVRGHGYTF. The CDR3 region has the DNA TGCAGCGTCAGGGGCCATGGCTACACCTTC.

There are a few counts of this clone. The chain employs TRBV29-1 and TRBJ1-1; tentatively, D is TRBD1 (6 bases). The V gene lost 6 bases and the J gene lost 10 bases, with 21 bases spanning the gap. The CDR3 is 13 amino acids. Germline CDR1 SQVTM, CDR2 ANQGSEA. In nucleotides, the CDR3 is TGCAGCGTCGCCGGGACACAAAGAACCGTAGCTTTCTTT. Translated: CSVAGTQRTVAFF.

This clone occurred a few times. This CDR3 is also generated by other DNA sequences in the sample. The chain links TRBV7-9 to TRBJ2-5; D unresolved. Trimming took 5 bases from V and 5 from J, leaving 3 bases between them. The germline gives CDR1 SEHNR, CDR2 FQNEAQ (reference sequence). The CDR3 consists of 10 residues. The CDR3 bases are TGTGCCAGCAGCGGGGAGACCCAGTACTTC. It codes for CASSGETQYF.

To note about this clone: At the DNA level, this CDR3 is encoded by other sequences in the same sample as well. This chain's CDR3 is CSVGGSYEQYF. Here the CDR3 DNA reads TGCAGCGTAGGGGGCTCCTACGAGCAGTACTTC. The chain links TRBV29-1 to TRBJ2-7; TRBD1 is a possible D gene (6 bases). V was pared by 6 bases and J by 0 bases, with 6 bases between. CDR1 is SQVTM, CDR2 ANQGSEA, per germline. CDR3 size: 11 residues.

This chain links TRBV29-1 with TRBJ2-1; D is uncertain. Trimming stripped 1 base from V and 5 bases from J, with 3 bases between. The CDR3 sequence is 11 residues long. In germline, CDR1 is SQVTM, CDR2 ANQGSEA. CDR3 DNA: TGCAGCGTTGAAGCGGACAATGAGCAGTTCTTC. It codes for CSVEADNEQFF.

The chain recombines TRBV2 with TRBJ2-4; D may be TRBD1 (6 bases). Trimming took 2 bases from V and 10 from J, leaving 6 bases between them. The germline gives CDR1 SNHLY, CDR2 FYNNEI. The CDR3 has 11 residues. The CDR3 DNA sequence: TGTGCCAGCAGTGAACAGGGGATTCAGTACTTC. Translation gives CASSEQGIQYF. The whole variable domain, remainder taken from reference TRBV2 and TRBJ2-4, is EPEVTQTPSHQVTQMGQEVILRCVPISNHLYFYWYRQILGQKVEFLVSFYNNEISEKSEIFDDQFSVERPDGSNFTLKIRSTKLEDSAMYFCASSEQGIQYFGAGTRLSVL.

The V gene is TRBV15, the J gene TRBJ1-2; no clear D. The CDR3 spans 13 residues. The V and J ends lost 1 base and 8 bases respectively, with 11 bases between them. Per the germline V gene, CDR1 is LNHNV and CDR2 is YYDKDF (reference sequence). CDR3 sequence reads: CATSRGILGGYTF. DNA of the CDR3: TGTGCCACCAGCAGAGGGATACTCGGGGGCTACACCTTC.

J is TRBJ2-3 and V is TRBV29-1, with 9 bases matching TRBD1. Trimming cost V 7 bases and J 6 bases; bases outside gene matches: 11. This CDR3 is built from 14 residues. The germline V gene has CDR1 SQVTM and CDR2 ANQGSEA. Here the CDR3 reads CSARDREGADTQYF. In DNA, the CDR3 is TGCAGCGCCCGGGACAGGGAAGGGGCGGATACGCAGTATTTT.

CDR3 bases: TGTGCCACCAGCAGATGGGGGCAGGGTGGGCCTTACAATGAGCAGTTCTTC. This sequence encodes CATSRWGQGGPYNEQFF. The V gene is TRBV15, the J gene TRBJ2-1; D is possibly TRBD1 (6 bases). CDR3 length: 17 residues. V lost 2 bases and J lost 4, with 18 bases in between. Germline values: CDR1 LNHNV, CDR2 YYDKDF (reference sequence).

The chain couples TRBV23-1 to TRBJ2-1; 9 bases fit TRBD1. TRBV23-1 is identified as an open reading frame with a role that is uncertain. The length of the CDR3 is 13 residues. V shed 8 bases and J 9 bases; nucleotides not matched to a gene: 8. The CDR3 is CASGNRGQGEQFF. The CDR3 DNA is TGCGCCAGCGGGAACAGGGGGCAGGGTGAGCAGTTCTTC.

The J gene is TRBJ1-1, the V gene TRBV7-2, with a tentative D call TRBD1 (5 bases). The CDR3 consists of 14 residues. Germline CDR1 SGHTA, CDR2 FQGNSA. V dropped 2 bases and J dropped 0 bases, with 7 bases sitting between them. The CDR3 DNA reads TGTGCCAGCAGCTTACGACAGATGAACACTGAAGCTTTCTTT. It yields the protein CASSLRQMNTEAFF.

This chain links TRBV7-9 with TRBJ2-3; TRBD2 matches at 11 bases. Losses at the gene ends were 5 bases for V and 0 bases for J; bases not matched to a gene: 7. Germline assignment: CDR1 SEHNR and CDR2 FQNEAQ (reference sequence). This CDR3 region has 17 residues. The CDR3 sequence: CASSLRLAGSSTDTQYF. The CDR3 coding sequence is TGTGCCAGCAGCCTGAGACTAGCGGGGAGTAGCACAGATACGCAGTATTTT.

The CDR3 here is CAWSVRGTGGNEQYF. The CDR3 DNA reads TGTGCCTGGAGTGTACGGGGGACTGGCGGCAACGAGCAGTACTTC. The chain joins TRBV30 to TRBJ2-7, with D perhaps TRBD2 (6 bases). The CDR3 spans 15 residues. The V end lost 0 bases, the J end lost 5 bases, and 17 bases lay between the germline ends. Per the germline V gene, CDR1 is GTSNPN and CDR2 is SVGIG (reference sequence).

The rearrangement links TRBV30 to TRBJ2-3; D gene unclear. Germline CDR1 reads GTSNPN; CDR2 reads SVGIG (reference sequence). V dropped 0 bases and J dropped 0 bases, with 10 bases sitting between them. The CDR3 extends over 15 amino acids. CDR3 loop: CAWSVFLMSTDTQYF. CDR3 bases: TGTGCCTGGAGTGTATTTCTTATGAGCACAGATACGCAGTATTTT.

Only one count was recorded for this clone. This chain links TRBV30 with TRBJ1-1; D is unclear. The CDR3 sequence is 12 residues long. V lost 2 bases and J 2 bases, leaving 6 bases between the germline ends. Germline loops: CDR1 GTSNPN, CDR2 SVGIG (reference sequence). CDR3 region: CAWSTPNTEAFF. DNA of the CDR3: TGTGCCTGGAGTACCCCTAACACTGAAGCTTTCTTT.

The sample holds a few counts of this clone. CDR3 sequence reads: CAWSKNNEQFF. CDR3 sequence (DNA): TGTGCCTGGAGTAAAAACAATGAGCAGTTCTTC. The chain is built from TRBV30 and TRBJ2-1; D is unresolved. Germline V gene lookup returns CDR1 GTSNPN and CDR2 SVGIG (reference sequence). The CDR3 covers 11 residues. V shed 2 bases and J shed 5 bases, with 4 bases lying between them.

J is TRBJ2-5 and V is TRBV28; D gene ambiguous. V lost 4 bases, J lost 4 bases, and 25 bases lay in between. The CDR3 spans 18 residues. CDR1 is MDHEN, CDR2 SYDVKM, per germline. The CDR3 DNA reads TGTGCCAGCAGTTCTGTAAGGAACCGATCCCCGCCAAGAGAGACCCAGTACTTC. Translated, it gives CASSSVRNRSPPRETQYF.

The chain combines TRBV30 with TRBJ2-5; D is uncertain. TRBJ2-7 explains the end of the DNA better; the J call may be wrong. This CDR3 is 12 amino acids long. Germline loops: CDR1 GTSNPN, CDR2 SVGIG (reference sequence). CDR3 in DNA: TGTGCCTGGAGTCGGACCTCCTACGAGCAGTACTTC. Its translation is CAWSRTSYEQYF.

The genes are TRBV28 and TRBJ2-5; 10 bases match TRBD2. CDR1 is MDHEN, CDR2 SYDVKM, per germline. After removal of 4 bases from V and 3 bases from J, the junction contained 11 bases not matched to a gene. This CDR3 spans 17 amino acids. The CDR3 here is CASSYPEQREGEETQYF. The CDR3 DNA follows: TGTGCCAGCAGTTACCCCGAGCAGCGGGAGGGGGAAGAGACCCAGTACTTC.

CDR3 residues: CASSSGRAGETQYF. DNA for the CDR3: TGTGCCAGCAGCTCGGGACGGGCGGGAGAGACCCAGTACTTC. This sequence joins TRBV7-9 and TRBJ2-5; perhaps D is TRBD1 or TRBD2 (5 bases each). This CDR3 contains 14 residues. The V and J ends lost 4 bases and 4 bases respectively, with 13 bases between them. In germline, CDR1 is SEHNR, CDR2 FQNEAQ (reference sequence).

This clone showed up just a few times. The rearrangement links TRBV30 to TRBJ2-5; D unclear. The germline V and J ends were trimmed by 4 bases and 7 bases, with 13 bases remaining between them. The CDR3 is made up of 12 amino acids. Germline V CDR1 and CDR2: GTSNPN, SVGIG (reference sequence). For the CDR3, the DNA is TGTGCCTGGACCCGGCAGGTTGCGACCCAGTACTTC. It translates to CAWTRQVATQYF.

This rearrangement joins TRBV7-2 to TRBJ2-5; the D gene is possibly TRBD2 (5 bases). This CDR3 comprises 14 residues. Germline V lookup: CDR1 SGHTA, CDR2 FQGNSA. V was clipped by 1 base and J by 2 bases, with 8 bases between them. The CDR3 nucleotides are TGTGCCAGCAGCTTAGGGACTCTTCAAGAGACCCAGTACTTC. Translated: CASSLGTLQETQYF.

This sequence joins TRBV25-1 and TRBJ2-7; D unclear. V was cut by 6 bases and J by 2 bases, with 11 bases left in between. The CDR3 spans 13 residues. CDR1 and CDR2 (germline): MGHDK, SYGVNS. CDR3 in amino acids: CASRSSYAYEQYF. CDR3 in DNA: TGTGCCAGCAGGAGCTCATACGCCTACGAGCAGTACTTC.

The chain carries TRBV5-1 and TRBJ2-7; D possibly corresponds to TRBD2 (6 bases). The V end lost 4 bases, the J end lost 4 bases, and 9 bases lay between the germline ends. CDR3 length: 12 residues. The germline CDR1 and CDR2 sequences are SGHRS and YFSETQ. CDR3 sequence reads: CASSHGTYEQYF. The CDR3 DNA follows: TGCGCCAGCAGCCACGGGACTTACGAGCAGTACTTC.

Remarks on this clone: Other DNA sequences in the sample encode the same CDR3. The rearrangement joins TRBV29-1 to TRBJ2-1; D is ambiguous. The CDR3 is 12 residues long. The V end lost 4 bases, the J end lost 6 bases, and 10 bases lay between the germline ends. CDR1 and CDR2 (germline): SQVTM, ANQGSEA. Written as DNA, the CDR3 is TGCAGCGTTGTTACTGGATCCAATGAGCAGTTCTTC. Protein: CSVVTGSNEQFF.